These 10 T cell receptor beta chains share one sample of origin, sequenced in a study of blood T cell repertoires in COVID-19. TCRdb's copy holds only in-frame clones and misses some; the assay was immunoSEQ multiplex PCR. Here the sample spans roughly 250,000 clones, roughly 93% being singletons. Sequencing was performed on PBMCs or T cells enriched from blood (not recorded which). The receptors derive from a woman aged 40 to 50 with acute COVID-19.

There are a few counts of this clone. This rearrangement joins TRBV6-4 to TRBJ1-1; D uncertain. The CDR3 contains 13 residues. V lost 2 bases, J lost 0 bases, and 4 bases lay in between. CDR1 MRHNA and CDR2 SNTAGT come from the germline V gene. Here the CDR3 DNA reads TGTGCCAGCAGTGACCAGATGAACACTGAAGCTTTCTTT. Translated, it gives CASSDQMNTEAFF.

This clone was found a few times. This sequence joins TRBV7-9 and TRBJ2-7; TRBD1 matches 10 bases. J gave up 9 bases and V 5 bases, and 10 bases lay outside the gene matches. Germline CDR1 SEHNR, CDR2 FQNEAQ (reference sequence). This CDR3 has 14 residues. This CDR3 is CASSGPGQGSRQYF. Here the CDR3 DNA reads TGTGCCAGCAGCGGGCCGGGACAGGGGTCCCGGCAGTACTTC.

This chain connects TRBV2 to TRBJ2-3, with 14 bases matching TRBD2. The J segment lost 0 bases and the V segment lost 4 bases, leaving 15 bases of the junction unmatched. This CDR3 region has 21 residues. Germline V gives CDR1 SNHLY, CDR2 FYNNEI. CDR3 coding DNA: TGTGCCAGCAGTGCACTCGTTTTGGGACTAGCGGGGGCAACTAGCACAGATACGCAGTATTTT. This codes for CASSALVLGLAGATSTDTQYF.

The V and J genes are TRBV9 and TRBJ2-5, with 11 bases matching TRBD2. Germline V CDR1 and CDR2: SGDLS, YYNGEE. This CDR3 region has 16 residues. V lost 4 bases to trimming and J lost 5 bases; unmatched junction nucleotides: 10. The CDR3 loop is CASSLGSGRAGETQYF. For the CDR3, the DNA is TGTGCCAGCAGCCTGGGTAGCGGGAGGGCTGGGGAGACCCAGTACTTC.

In this sample, this clone turned up once. V is TRBV5-1 and J is TRBJ2-7; D unresolved. Germline CDR1 and CDR2: SGHRS and YFSETQ. The ends were cut back, 1 base at V and 5 bases at J, with 13 bases in the middle. The length of the CDR3 is 14 residues. CDR3 DNA sequence: TGCGCCAGCAGCTTGTTTCGCAGGCAGGACGAGCAGTACTTC. Translation: CASSLFRRQDEQYF. Complete variable domain (other parts from reference TRBV5-1 and TRBJ2-7): KAGVTQTPRYLIKTRGQQVTLSCSPISGHRSVSWYQQTPGQGLQFLFEYFSETQRNKGNFPGRFSGRQFSNSRSEMNVSTLELGDSALYLCASSLFRRQDEQYFGPGTRLTVT.

The V call is TRBV27, the J call TRBJ1-1, with D unclear. Trimming cost V 5 bases and J 1 base, with 8 bases left between them. Germline assignment: CDR1 MNHEY and CDR2 SMNVEV (reference sequence). The CDR3 is made up of 13 amino acids. The CDR3 DNA reads TGTGCCAGCAGTAAGGCGGCGAACACTGAAGCTTTCTTT. Amino acid sequence: CASSKAANTEAFF.

V and J are TRBV7-2 and TRBJ2-7; TRBD2 matches 7 bases. Germline V gene data show CDR1 as SGHTA and CDR2 as FQGNSA. The CDR3 has 16 amino acids. Unmatched junction bases numbered 10, after V lost 5 bases and J lost 0 bases. CDR3 amino acids: CASSPTLAVSSYEQYF. The CDR3 nucleotides read TGTGCCAGCAGCCCCACTCTAGCGGTGAGCTCCTACGAGCAGTACTTC.

This sequence joins TRBV3-1 (or the pseudogene TRBV3-2) and TRBJ1-2, with no clear D. The CDR3 has 15 residues. In germline, CDR1 is LGHDT, CDR2 YNNKEL (reference sequence). V lost 2 bases and J 0 bases, leaving 10 bases between the germline ends. Here the CDR3 reads CASSQFQVTNYGYTF. The CDR3 DNA follows: TGTGCCAGCAGCCAATTCCAGGTTACTAACTATGGCTACACCTTC.

This clone turned up a few times. V is TRBV28 and J is TRBJ1-5; the D gene is possibly TRBD1 (5 bases). Trimming shortened V by 5 bases and J by 4 bases, and 18 bases separated the two germline ends. The CDR3 is made up of 16 amino acids. Germline V gene data show CDR1 as MDHEN and CDR2 as SYDVKM. CDR3 sequence (DNA): TGTGCCAGCAGTCCCATGGTGGGGCCTCGGAATCAGCCCCAGCATTTT. It translates to CASSPMVGPRNQPQHF. Full variable domain (missing parts from reference TRBV28 and TRBJ1-5): DVKVTQSSRYLVKRTGEKVFLECVQDMDHENMFWYRQDPGLGLRLIYFSYDVKMKEKGDIPEGYSVSREKKERFSLILESASTNQTSMYLCASSPMVGPRNQPQHFGDGTRLSIL.

The chain joins TRBV19 to TRBJ2-3; tentatively, D is TRBD2 (6 bases). Per the germline V gene, CDR1 is LNHDA and CDR2 is SQIVND (reference sequence). Trimming removed 3 bases from V and 4 bases from J, with 17 bases in between. CDR3 length: 16 residues. The CDR3 sequence: CASSIGSGKGSDTQYF. The DNA of the CDR3 is TGTGCCAGTAGTATCGGTAGCGGAAAGGGCTCAGATACGCAGTATTTT.